This entry features one T cell receptor beta chain sequence. This sample is drawn from a study of T cell changes during pregnancy in multiple sclerosis. TCRdb's copy holds only in-frame clones and misses some; the assay was immunoSEQ multiplex PCR. Of around 67,000 clones in the sample, about 90% are singletons; the top ten hold around 2.3%. The specimen comprised peripheral blood, sampled in the first trimester of pregnancy. This TCR came from a female donor with multiple sclerosis, enrolled in a pregnancy study.

The CDR3 nucleotides are TGTGCCAGGTCGGGGTTCGGGGAGCTGTTTTTT. Protein: CARSGFGELFF. V and J are TRBV7-3 and TRBJ2-2, with D possibly matching TRBD2 (5 bases). Germline CDR1 SGHTA, CDR2 FQGTGA. The V gene lost 9 bases and the J gene lost 7 bases, with 9 bases spanning the gap. CDR3 length: 11 amino acids.